The 15 T cell receptor beta chains presented below share a single source sample, sequenced in a study of regulatory T cells in long-lasting Graves disease. With iRepertoire HTBI primers and Arm-PCR of CDR3 regions, TCR beta libraries were built. TCRdb re-called the multiplex PCR reads through MiXCR, storing one row per CDR3 protein. The sample has under 500,000 distinct CDR3 sequences; less than 25% are singletons. Time point given: persistent/refractory GD, antithyroid drugs over 5 years with positive TRAb. There was RNA extracted from PBMCs, and the TCR library was made from it. The sequencing used peripheral blood mononuclear cells (PBMCs), collected when the disease was refractory, from a patient treated with antithyroid drugs. The receptors here all came from a female donor with Graves disease.

The genes are TRBV20-1 and TRBJ2-5; D not resolved. Trimming pared 1 base from V and 1 base from J, leaving 7 bases between. This CDR3 region has 13 residues. CDR1 is DFQATT and CDR2 is SNEGSKA in the germline V gene (reference sequence). CDR3 coding DNA: TGCAGTGCTAGAGGAGGCATCCAAGAGACCCAGTACTTC. Translation: CSARGGIQETQYF.

This clonotype was seen more than once but under ten times. The chain joins TRBV6-1 to TRBJ2-2; D not resolved. V shed 6 bases and J shed 4 bases, with 9 bases lying between them. This CDR3 region has 13 residues. Germline V lookup: CDR1 MNHNS, CDR2 SASEGT. The CDR3 DNA sequence: TGTGCCAGCAGACCAGGTGGCACCGGGGAGCTGTTTTTT. Protein: CASRPGGTGELFF.

The chain carries TRBV3-1 and TRBJ2-4; D perhaps matches TRBD1 (6 bases). This CDR3 contains 15 residues. V was trimmed by 0 bases and J by 6 bases, leaving 12 bases between them. Germline V gene data show CDR1 as LGHDT and CDR2 as YNNKEL (reference sequence). CDR3 residues: CASSQDTGHGNIQYF. For the CDR3, the DNA is TGTGCCAGCAGCCAAGATACGGGACATGGAAACATTCAGTACTTC. Combining the CDR3 with reference TRBV3-1 and TRBJ2-4 gives the whole variable domain DTAVSQTPKYLVTQMGNDKSIKCEQNLGHDTMYWYKQDSKKFLKIMFSYNNKELIINETVPNRFSPKSPDKAHLNLHINSLELGDSAVYFCASSQDTGHGNIQYFGAGTRLSVL.

The chain is built from TRBV28 and TRBJ1-2, with 9 nucleotides matching TRBD1. The CDR3 totals 15 residues. Germline loops: CDR1 MDHEN, CDR2 SYDVKM. The V gene end was trimmed by 6 bases and the J gene end by 7 bases; junction bases not matched to a gene: 12. The CDR3 region has the DNA TGTGCCAGCAGCCCCCCCCCGGGACAGGGAGGTGGCTACACCTTC. It yields the protein CASSPPPGQGGGYTF.

This sequence joins TRBV7-3 and TRBJ1-6; no reliable D call. Germline CDR1 SGHTA, CDR2 FQGTGA. V was shortened by 3 bases and J by 0 bases, with 3 bases between the two germline ends. This CDR3 is 14 amino acids long. The CDR3 sequence is CASSLDSYNSPLHF. CDR3 in DNA: TGTGCCAGCAGCTTGGACTCCTATAATTCACCCCTCCACTTT.

This chain's CDR3 is CASSQEKVGRGWLDYEQYF. The DNA for the CDR3 is TGTGCCAGCAGCCAAGAAAAGGTCGGCCGAGGGTGGCTGGATTACGAGCAGTACTTC. The chain carries TRBV14 and TRBJ2-7; perhaps TRBD2 as D (5 bases). Trimming took off 0 bases at V and 4 bases at J, with 25 bases between the two ends. CDR1 is SGHDN, CDR2 FVKESK, per germline. There are 19 residues in the CDR3.

This clonotype was counted at least ten times. The CDR3 is CASRLKGGNTEAFF. DNA of the CDR3: TGTGCCAGCAGATTAAAAGGAGGGAACACTGAAGCTTTCTTT. This chain joins TRBV27 and TRBJ1-1; no clear D gene. In germline, CDR1 is MNHEY, CDR2 SMNVEV (reference sequence). The germline V and J ends were trimmed by 6 bases and 1 base, with 12 bases remaining between them. The CDR3 length is 14 residues.

This clonotype was counted ten times or more. The rearrangement joins TRBV6-2 or TRBV6-3 to TRBJ1-1; maybe TRBD1 (5 bases). Trimming pared 10 bases from V and 3 bases from J, leaving 18 bases between. CDR3 length: 14 amino acids. Germline assignment: CDR1 MNHEY and CDR2 SVGEGT. The DNA of the CDR3 is TGTGCCACCGGCTTGGTCAGGGATGACACTGAAGCTTTCTTT. Its protein is CATGLVRDDTEAFF.

This chain links TRBV19 with TRBJ1-6; D not resolved. This CDR3 comprises 14 residues. Trimming took off 3 bases at V and 3 bases at J, with 6 bases between the two ends. Germline V gene data show CDR1 as LNHDA and CDR2 as SQIVND (reference sequence). CDR3 nucleotides: TGTGCCAGTAGTATTGGGATCTATAATTCACCCCTCCACTTT. Translating gives CASSIGIYNSPLHF. Full variable domain (outside the CDR3, taken from reference TRBV19 and TRBJ1-6): DGGITQSPKYLFRKEGQNVTLSCEQNLNHDAMYWYRQDPGQGLRLIYYSQIVNDFQKGDIAEGYSVSREKKESFPLTVTSAQKNPTAFYLCASSIGIYNSPLHFGNGTRLTVT.

This clonotype was seen more than once but under ten times. The rearrangement uses TRBV19 and TRBJ1-2, with 10 nucleotides matching TRBD1. Looked up from germline, CDR1 is LNHDA and CDR2 is SQIVND (reference sequence). The CDR3 sequence is 12 residues long. Trimming took 7 bases from V and 7 from J; bases not matched to a gene: 3. This CDR3 is CASNGQGGGYTF. The CDR3, as DNA: TGTGCCAGTAACGGACAGGGGGGTGGCTACACCTTC.

This clonotype was counted many times. The chain is built from TRBV27 and TRBJ1-2; D may be TRBD1 (5 bases). Per the germline V gene, CDR1 is MNHEY and CDR2 is SMNVEV (reference sequence). The length of the CDR3 is 13 residues. V was cut by 0 bases and J by 10 bases, with 12 bases left in between. The CDR3 region is CASSLSPRGSYTF. As DNA, the CDR3 is TGTGCCAGCAGTTTATCTCCAAGGGGTTCCTACACCTTC.

This clonotype was seen only a few times. The chain's CDR3 is CASSPARVGNGELFF. For the CDR3, the DNA is TGTGCCAGCAGCCCCGCCCGGGTTGGTAACGGGGAGCTGTTTTTT. The genes are TRBV12-3 or TRBV12-4 and TRBJ2-2; D gene unclear. The CDR3 has 15 residues. Trimming cost V 6 bases and J 7 bases, with 18 bases left between them.

This clonotype was seen more than once but under ten times. The V gene is TRBV10-3, the J gene TRBJ2-5, with D possibly being TRBD1 or TRBD2 (5 bases each). Germline V gene sequence: CDR1 ENHRY, CDR2 SYGVKD. Trimming pared 0 bases from V and 14 bases from J, leaving 10 bases between. The CDR3 is 11 amino acids. CDR3 amino acids: CAISESGPLYF. Written as DNA, the CDR3 is TGTGCCATCAGTGAGTCGGGACCCCTTTACTTC.

This chain links TRBV20-1 with TRBJ2-2; 8 nucleotides align to TRBD1. The germline gives CDR1 DFQATT, CDR2 SNEGSKA (reference sequence). The CDR3 totals 16 residues. The V segment lost 2 bases and the J segment 3 bases; nucleotides outside the gene matches: 8. The CDR3 loop is CSARHPGQVYTGELFF. CDR3 DNA: TGCAGTGCTAGACACCCGGGACAGGTCTACACCGGGGAGCTGTTTTTT.

This clonotype has just a few counts. This chain connects TRBV12-3 or TRBV12-4 to TRBJ2-5; tentatively, D is TRBD2 (5 bases). V was clipped by 5 bases and J by 4 bases, with 20 bases between them. The CDR3 spans 16 residues. This CDR3 is CASSPPGSGGPETQYF. The CDR3 region has the DNA TGTGCCAGCAGTCCCCCGGGGAGCGGAGGTCCAGAGACCCAGTACTTC.